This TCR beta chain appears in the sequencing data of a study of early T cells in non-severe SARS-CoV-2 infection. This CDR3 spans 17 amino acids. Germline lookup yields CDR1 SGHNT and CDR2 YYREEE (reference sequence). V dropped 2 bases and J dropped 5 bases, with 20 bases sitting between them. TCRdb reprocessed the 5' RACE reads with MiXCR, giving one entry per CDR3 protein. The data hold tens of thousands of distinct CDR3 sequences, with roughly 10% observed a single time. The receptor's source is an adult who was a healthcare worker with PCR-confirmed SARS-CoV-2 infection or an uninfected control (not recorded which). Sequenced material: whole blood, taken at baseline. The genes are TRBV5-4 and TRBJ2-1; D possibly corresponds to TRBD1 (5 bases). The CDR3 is CASSFPPCLTENNEQFF. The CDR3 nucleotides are TGTGCCAGCAGCTTTCCCCCTTGTCTGACAGAGAACAATGAGCAGTTCTTC. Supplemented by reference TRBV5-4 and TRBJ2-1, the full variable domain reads ETGVTQSPTHLIKTRGQQVTLRCSSQSGHNTVSWYQQALGQGPQFIFQYYREEENGRGNFPPRFSGLQFPNYSSELNVNALELDDSALYLCASSFPPCLTENNEQFFGPGTRLTVL.